This T cell receptor beta chain was identified during a study of CD8 T cells in Susac syndrome. It was with random hexamers that roughly 0.45 to 1 ug RNA was reverse transcribed. Using its own MiXCR run on the immunoSEQ multiplex PCR reads, TCRdb lists one record per CDR3 protein. Among about 60,000 distinct CDR3 sequences listed, roughly 94% were seen once. The germline V and J ends were trimmed by 3 bases and 6 bases, with 11 bases remaining between them. Germline lookup yields CDR1 KGHDR and CDR2 SFDVKD. This CDR3 has 13 amino acids. This clonotype was observed once. Material for sequencing was CD8+ T cells from PBMCs. This sequence was found in a human donor with multiple sclerosis. The rearrangement joins TRBV24-1 to TRBJ2-7, with TRBD2 as a possible D gene (5 bases). Written as DNA, the CDR3 is TGTGCCACCAGTGATCAGCTAGCAGGCGAGCAGTACTTC. This codes for CATSDQLAGEQYF.